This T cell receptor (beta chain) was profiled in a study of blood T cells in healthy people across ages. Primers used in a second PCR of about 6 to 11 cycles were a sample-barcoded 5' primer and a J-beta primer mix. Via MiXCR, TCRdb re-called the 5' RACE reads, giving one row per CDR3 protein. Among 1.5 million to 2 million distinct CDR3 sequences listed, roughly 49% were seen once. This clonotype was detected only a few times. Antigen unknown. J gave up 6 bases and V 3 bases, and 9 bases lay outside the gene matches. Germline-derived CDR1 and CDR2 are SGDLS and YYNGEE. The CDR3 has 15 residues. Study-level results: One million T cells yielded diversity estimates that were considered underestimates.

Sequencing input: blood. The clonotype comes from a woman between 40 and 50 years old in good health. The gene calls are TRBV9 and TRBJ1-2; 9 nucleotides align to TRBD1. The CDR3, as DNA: TGTGCCAGCAGCGCTCAACCGGGACAGGGCGATGGCTACACCTTC. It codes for CASSAQPGQGDGYTF.